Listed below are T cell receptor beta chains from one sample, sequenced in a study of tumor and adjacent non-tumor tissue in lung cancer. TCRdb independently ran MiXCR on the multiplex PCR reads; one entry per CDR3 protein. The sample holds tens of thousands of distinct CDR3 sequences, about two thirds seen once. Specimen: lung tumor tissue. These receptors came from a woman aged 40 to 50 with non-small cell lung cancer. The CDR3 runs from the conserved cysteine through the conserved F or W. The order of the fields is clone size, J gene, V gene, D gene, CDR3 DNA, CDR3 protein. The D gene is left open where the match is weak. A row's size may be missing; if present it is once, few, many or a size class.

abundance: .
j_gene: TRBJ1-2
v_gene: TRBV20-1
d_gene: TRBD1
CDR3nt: TGCAGTGCTTCCCCAACAGGTTCAGGGGGCTATGCCTACACCTTC
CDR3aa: CSASPTGSGGYAYTF

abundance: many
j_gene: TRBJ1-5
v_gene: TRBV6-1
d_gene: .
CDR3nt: TGTGCCAGCAGTGACGCGGCAGACCCTGGGTATCAGCCCCAGCATTTT
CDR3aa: CASSDAADPGYQPQHF

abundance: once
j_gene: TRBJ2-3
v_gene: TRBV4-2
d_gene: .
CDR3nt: TGTGTCATCAGCCAAGACCAGTACACAGATACGCAGTATTTT
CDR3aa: CVISQDQYTDTQYF

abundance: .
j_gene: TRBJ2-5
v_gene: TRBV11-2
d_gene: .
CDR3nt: TGTACCAACAGCTCCCCAATGGGCGGGGGCCGCGAGACCCAATACTTC
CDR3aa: CTNSSPMGGGRETQYF

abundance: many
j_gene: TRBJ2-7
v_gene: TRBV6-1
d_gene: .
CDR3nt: TGTGCCAGCAGTGAAGCATCCAGGCATACCTACGAGCAGTACTTC
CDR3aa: CASSEASRHTYEQYF

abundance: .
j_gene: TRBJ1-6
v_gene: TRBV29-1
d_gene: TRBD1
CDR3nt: TGCAGCGCTGGGACAGAACCTAATCCACCCCTCGACTTT
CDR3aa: CSAGTEPNPPLDF

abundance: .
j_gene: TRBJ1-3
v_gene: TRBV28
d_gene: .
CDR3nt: TGTGCCAGCAGTTTGGTGTGGGACATCATATATTTT
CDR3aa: CASSLVWDIIYF

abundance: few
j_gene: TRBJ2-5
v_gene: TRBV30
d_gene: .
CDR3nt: TGTGCCTGGAGCGGGGAAGAGACCCAGTACTTC
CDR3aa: CAWSGEETQYF

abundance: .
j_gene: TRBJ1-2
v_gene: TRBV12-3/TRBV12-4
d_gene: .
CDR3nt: TGTACCAGCAGCCCTGGTTGGGGGATGGGAGAGCAGCTCTATGGCTACACCTTC
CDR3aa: CTSSPGWGMGEQLYGYTF

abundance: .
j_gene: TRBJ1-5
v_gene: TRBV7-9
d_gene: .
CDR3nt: TGTGCCAGCAACACAGGGTTAAGCTATCAGCCCCGGCATTTT
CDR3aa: CASNTGLSYQPRHF

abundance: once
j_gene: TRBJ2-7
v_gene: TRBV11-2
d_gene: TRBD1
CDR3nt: TGCGCCAGCAGTTCCGGGACAGGGGTTCTGTATGAGCAGTACTTC
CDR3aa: CASSSGTGVLYEQYF

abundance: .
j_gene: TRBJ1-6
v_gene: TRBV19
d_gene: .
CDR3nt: TGTGCCAGTAGTACCTACGGGACGACGGGATCACCCCTCCACTTT
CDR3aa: CASSTYGTTGSPLHF

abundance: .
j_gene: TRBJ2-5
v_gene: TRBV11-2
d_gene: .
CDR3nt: TGTACCAGCAGCTTATTGGCCGGGATCCAAGAGACCCAGTACTTT
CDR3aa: CTSSLLAGIQETQYF

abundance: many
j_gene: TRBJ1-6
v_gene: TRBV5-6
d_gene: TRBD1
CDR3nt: TGTGCCAGCAGCTTTGGACAGGATAATTCACCCCTCCACTTT
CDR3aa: CASSFGQDNSPLHF

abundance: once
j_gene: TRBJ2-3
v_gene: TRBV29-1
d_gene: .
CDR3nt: TGCATCGTGCCAGAGAGGCCCCCCACAGATACGCAGTATTTT
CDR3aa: CIVPERPPTDTQYF

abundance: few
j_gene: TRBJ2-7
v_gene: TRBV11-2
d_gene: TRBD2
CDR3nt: TGTGCTAACAGCCACCCCGGGACTAGTGGATACGAGCAGTACTTC
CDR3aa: CANSHPGTSGYEQYF

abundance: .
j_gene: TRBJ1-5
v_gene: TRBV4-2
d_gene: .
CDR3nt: TGTGCCAGCAGCCAATATCCCACCCAGGGAACGTTTCGGAGCAATCAGCCCCTGCATTTT
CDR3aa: CASSQYPTQGTFRSNQPLHF

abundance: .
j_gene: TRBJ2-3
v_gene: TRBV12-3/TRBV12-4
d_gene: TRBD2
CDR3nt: TGTGCCAGCAGTCCGGCTAGCGGGGCTAGCACAGACACGCAGTATTTT
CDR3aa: CASSPASGASTDTQYF

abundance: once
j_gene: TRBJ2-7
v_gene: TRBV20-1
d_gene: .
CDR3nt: TGCAGTGATAGACCCAGAGCCTACGAGCGGTACTTC
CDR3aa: CSDRPRAYERYF

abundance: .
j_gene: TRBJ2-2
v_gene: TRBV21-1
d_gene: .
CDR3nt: TGTGCCAGCAGCAAAGACCTAACCGGGACCCGTCCTGCGAGAGGGGAGCTGTTTTTT
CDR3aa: CASSKDLTGTRPARGELFF

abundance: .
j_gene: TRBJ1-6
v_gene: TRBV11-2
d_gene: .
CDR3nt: TGTGCCGGCAGCTTAGTCTCGGGGAATAACTCACCCCTCCACTTT
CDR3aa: CAGSLVSGNNSPLHF

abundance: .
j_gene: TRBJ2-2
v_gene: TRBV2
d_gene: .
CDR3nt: TGTGCCAGCAAGGGGCGACTAGGCGGCACCGGGGAGTTGTTTTTT
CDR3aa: CASKGRLGGTGELFF

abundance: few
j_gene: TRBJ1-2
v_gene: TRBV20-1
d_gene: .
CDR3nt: TGCAGTGCGGCTCCGGGACACAGGAGGGACTATGGTTACACCTTC
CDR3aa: CSAAPGHRRDYGYTF

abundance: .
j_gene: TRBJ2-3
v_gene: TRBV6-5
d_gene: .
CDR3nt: TGTGCCAGCAGTTACTCTCCCCTGGGGGGGACAGATACGCAGTTTTTT
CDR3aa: CASSYSPLGGTDTQFF

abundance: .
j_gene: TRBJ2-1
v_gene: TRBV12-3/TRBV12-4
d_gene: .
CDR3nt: TGTGCCAGCAGCCTATCCAATGAGCAGTGCTTC
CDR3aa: CASSLSNEQCF

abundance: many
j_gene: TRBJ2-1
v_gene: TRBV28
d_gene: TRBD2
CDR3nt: TGTGCCAGCAGTCCCCTAACCCCCGGGACTAGCGGGAGGACCGCGTTCGATGAGCAGTTCTTC
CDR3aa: CASSPLTPGTSGRTAFDEQFF

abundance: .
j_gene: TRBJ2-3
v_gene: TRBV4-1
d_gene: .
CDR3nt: TGCGCCAGTAGCCCCGTCCGGTCAAGCACAGATATGCAGTATTTT
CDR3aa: CASSPVRSSTDMQYF

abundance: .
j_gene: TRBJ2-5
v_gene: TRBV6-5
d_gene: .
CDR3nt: TGTGCCAGCAGTAGGATAGGGGTAGAGAGGCGAGAGACCCAATGCTTC
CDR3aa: CASSRIGVERRETQCF

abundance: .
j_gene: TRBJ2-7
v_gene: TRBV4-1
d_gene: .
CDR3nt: TGCGCCAGAAGCCAAGGTGCTAGAGCCTACGAGCAATACTTC
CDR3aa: CARSQGARAYEQYF

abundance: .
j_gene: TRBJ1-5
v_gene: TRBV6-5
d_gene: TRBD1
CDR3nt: TGTGCCAGCAGTTACACGGCAGGGGGGTATCAGCCCCAGCATTTT
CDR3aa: CASSYTAGGYQPQHF

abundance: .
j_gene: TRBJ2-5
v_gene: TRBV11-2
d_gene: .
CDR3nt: TGTGCCACCTCGAGGGGGGCACAAGAGATCCACTACTTC
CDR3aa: CATSRGAQEIHYF

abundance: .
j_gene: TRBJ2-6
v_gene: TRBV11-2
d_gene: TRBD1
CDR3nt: TGTGCCAGCAGCGCAATGACAGGGGGCACCTCTGGGGCCAACGTCCTGACTTTC
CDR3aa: CASSAMTGGTSGANVLTF

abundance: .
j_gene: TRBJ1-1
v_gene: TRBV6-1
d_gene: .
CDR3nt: TGTGCCAGCACGGAGGGAGCAAGGAACATTGAAGCTTTCTTT
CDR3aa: CASTEGARNIEAFF

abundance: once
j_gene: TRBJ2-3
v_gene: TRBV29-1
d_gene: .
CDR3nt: TGCAGCGTTGCCGGAGACTACGTGGATACTCAGTATTTT
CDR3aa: CSVAGDYVDTQYF

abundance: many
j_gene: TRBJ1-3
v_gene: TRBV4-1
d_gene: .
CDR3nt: TGCGCCAGCAGCCAATCGAGAGAAAACACCATATATTTT
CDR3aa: CASSQSRENTIYF

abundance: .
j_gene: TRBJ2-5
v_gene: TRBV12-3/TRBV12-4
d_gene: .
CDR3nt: TGTGCCAAGAGTGACCAGACGGCTGCTACAGAGACCCAGTACTTC
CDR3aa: CAKSDQTAATETQYF

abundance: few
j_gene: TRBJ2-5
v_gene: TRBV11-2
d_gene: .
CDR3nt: TGTGCCATCTCGAGGGTGACGCAAGAGACGCAGTACTTC
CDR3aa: CAISRVTQETQYF

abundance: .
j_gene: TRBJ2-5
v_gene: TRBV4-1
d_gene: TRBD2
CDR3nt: TGTGCCAGCAGCCAAGATAAGACTAGCGGGGGGAAAGTACACTTC
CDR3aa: CASSQDKTSGGKVHF

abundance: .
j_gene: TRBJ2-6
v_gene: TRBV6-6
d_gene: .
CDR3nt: TGTGCCAGCAAGGAGTGGGAGGCACTAATCTCTGGGGCCAACGTCCTGATTTTC
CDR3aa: CASKEWEALISGANVLIF

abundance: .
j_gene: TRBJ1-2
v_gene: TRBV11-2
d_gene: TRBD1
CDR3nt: TGTGCCGGCAGTATAGGACAGGGCTATAGCTACACCTTC
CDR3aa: CAGSIGQGYSYTF

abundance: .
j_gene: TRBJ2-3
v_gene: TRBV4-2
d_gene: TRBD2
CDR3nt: TGTGCCAACAGCCAAGTTGTAGCGGGAGATCATGCGGATACGCAGTATTTT
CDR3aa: CANSQVVAGDHADTQYF

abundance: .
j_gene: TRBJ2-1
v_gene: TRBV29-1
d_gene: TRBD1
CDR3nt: TGCAGCGCAAACAGACAGGGCTCCTGCAATGAGCAATTCTTC
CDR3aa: CSANRQGSCNEQFF